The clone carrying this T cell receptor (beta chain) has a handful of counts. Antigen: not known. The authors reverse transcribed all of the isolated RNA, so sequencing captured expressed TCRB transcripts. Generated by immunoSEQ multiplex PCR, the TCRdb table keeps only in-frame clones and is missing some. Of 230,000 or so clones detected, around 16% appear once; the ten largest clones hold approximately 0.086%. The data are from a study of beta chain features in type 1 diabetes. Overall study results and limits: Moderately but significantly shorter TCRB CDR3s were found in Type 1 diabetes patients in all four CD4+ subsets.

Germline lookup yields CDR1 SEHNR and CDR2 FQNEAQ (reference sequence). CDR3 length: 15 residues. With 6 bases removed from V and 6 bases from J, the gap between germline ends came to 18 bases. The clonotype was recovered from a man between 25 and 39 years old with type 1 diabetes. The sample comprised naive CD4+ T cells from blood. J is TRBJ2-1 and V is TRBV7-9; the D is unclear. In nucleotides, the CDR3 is TGTGCCAGCAGTTACAGCAGTCCCGCGAGCAATGAGCAGTTCTTC. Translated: CASSYSSPASNEQFF.